These T cell receptor beta chains were read from a single sample in a study of blood T cell repertoires in COVID-19. The method was immunoSEQ multiplex PCR; TCRdb's version includes in-frame clones alone and lacks a portion of them. Of roughly 170,000 clones listed, around nine tenths are singletons. Sequencing was performed on peripheral blood. The source of these receptors is a middle-aged man with active or convalescent COVID-19. CDR3s leave out the opening cysteine and the closing phenylalanine or tryptophan.

J gene: TRBJ2-1; V gene: TRBV21-1; CDR3 length: 15; CDR3 protein: TSGTSGGLSSYNEQF
J gene: TRBJ2-2; V gene: TRBV19; CDR3 length: 14; CDR3 protein: ASSKDRGANTGELF
J gene: TRBJ2-1; V gene: TRBV19; CDR3 length: 9; CDR3 protein: DQGGRDEQF
J gene: TRBJ1-1; V gene: TRBV3-1/TRBV3-2; CDR3 length: 13; CDR3 protein: ASSQKGQGDTEAF
J gene: TRBJ2-1; V gene: TRBV5-4; CDR3 length: 12; CDR3 protein: ASRPRDRANEQF
J gene: TRBJ1-1; V gene: TRBV29-1; CDR3 length: 14; CDR3 protein: SVEDWARQGITEAF
J gene: TRBJ2-7; V gene: TRBV28; CDR3 length: 13; CDR3 protein: ASRSPGQGRNEQY
J gene: TRBJ1-4; V gene: TRBV9; CDR3 length: 14; CDR3 protein: ASSRYGQSTNEKLF
J gene: TRBJ2-3; V gene: TRBV6-2/TRBV6-3; CDR3 length: 12; CDR3 protein: ASSLPERGPLQY
J gene: TRBJ1-4; V gene: TRBV27; CDR3 length: 13; CDR3 protein: ASSLGGAANEKLF
J gene: TRBJ2-5; V gene: TRBV18; CDR3 length: 16; CDR3 protein: ASSPPEWTGAEGETQY
J gene: TRBJ2-2; V gene: TRBV28; CDR3 length: 14; CDR3 protein: ASIRRQGLTTGELF
J gene: TRBJ2-7; V gene: TRBV11-1; CDR3 length: 13; CDR3 protein: ASSPTDRGPYEQY
J gene: TRBJ2-4; V gene: TRBV2; CDR3 length: 13; CDR3 protein: ASSEGRGAKNIQY
J gene: TRBJ1-2; V gene: TRBV6-5; CDR3 length: 11; CDR3 protein: ASSYGGEDGYT
J gene: TRBJ2-2; V gene: TRBV1; CDR3 length: 12; CDR3 protein: TSRQGGITGELF
J gene: TRBJ2-5; V gene: TRBV6-5; CDR3 length: 10; CDR3 protein: ATRSIQETQY
J gene: TRBJ1-6; V gene: TRBV6-2/TRBV6-3; CDR3 length: 15; CDR3 protein: ASSTYGGRSYNSPLH
J gene: TRBJ2-1; V gene: TRBV28; CDR3 length: 15; CDR3 protein: ASSLSAFDRARNEQF
J gene: TRBJ2-1; V gene: TRBV30; CDR3 length: 13; CDR3 protein: AWSLTSGAFNEQF
J gene: TRBJ1-5; V gene: TRBV9; CDR3 length: 11; CDR3 protein: ASSVLSGGAQH
J gene: TRBJ2-5; V gene: TRBV27; CDR3 length: 15; CDR3 protein: ASSLVAGTARQETQY
J gene: TRBJ2-2; V gene: TRBV18; CDR3 length: 14; CDR3 protein: ASSPADGQNTGELF
J gene: TRBJ1-1; V gene: TRBV6-5; CDR3 length: 12; CDR3 protein: ASSNRGINTEAF
J gene: TRBJ1-2; V gene: TRBV19; CDR3 length: 11; CDR3 protein: ASSIFNNYGYT
J gene: TRBJ2-2; V gene: TRBV9; CDR3 length: 14; CDR3 protein: ASSETGGINTGELF
J gene: TRBJ1-2; V gene: TRBV6-5; CDR3 length: 13; CDR3 protein: ASSSTGQTNYGYT
J gene: TRBJ2-5; V gene: TRBV9; CDR3 length: 12; CDR3 protein: ASSAGLAGVPQY
J gene: TRBJ2-3; V gene: TRBV7-7; CDR3 length: 13; CDR3 protein: ASSRGTSGADTQY
J gene: TRBJ1-1; V gene: TRBV5-1; CDR3 length: 11; CDR3 protein: ASREGPNTEAF
J gene: TRBJ2-7; V gene: TRBV2; CDR3 length: 9; CDR3 protein: ASSYFYEQY
J gene: TRBJ2-3; V gene: TRBV12-5; CDR3 length: 12; CDR3 protein: ASGFGGTPDTQY
J gene: TRBJ1-6; V gene: TRBV5-1; CDR3 length: 15; CDR3 protein: ASSPWDRESLNSPLH
J gene: TRBJ2-7; V gene: TRBV6-1; CDR3 length: 11; CDR3 protein: ASGETASYEQY
J gene: TRBJ2-3; V gene: TRBV7-2; CDR3 length: 13; CDR3 protein: ASSLSSQGSDTQY
J gene: TRBJ1-1; V gene: TRBV7-3; CDR3 length: 12; CDR3 protein: ASSSGTGGTEAF
J gene: TRBJ1-6; V gene: TRBV4-2; CDR3 length: 14; CDR3 protein: ASSQVGTGANSPLH
J gene: TRBJ1-6; V gene: TRBV6-2/TRBV6-3; CDR3 length: 12; CDR3 protein: ASSQIRDNSPLH
J gene: TRBJ2-7; V gene: TRBV29-1; CDR3 length: 9; CDR3 protein: SARRDYEQY
J gene: TRBJ1-5; V gene: TRBV4-1; CDR3 length: 17; CDR3 protein: ASSQGHLQGRYNNQPQH
J gene: TRBJ2-7; V gene: TRBV2; CDR3 length: 12; CDR3 protein: ASSEALGTIEQY
J gene: TRBJ1-1; V gene: TRBV14; CDR3 length: 11; CDR3 protein: ASSGGHPLEAF
J gene: TRBJ1-1; V gene: TRBV11-2; CDR3 length: 13; CDR3 protein: ASDPWGGGETEAF
J gene: TRBJ1-6; V gene: TRBV6-2/TRBV6-3; CDR3 length: 14; CDR3 protein: ASSYGRGTYNSPLH
J gene: TRBJ1-2; V gene: TRBV7-2; CDR3 length: 11; CDR3 protein: ASSLGQVYGYT
J gene: TRBJ1-1; V gene: TRBV30; CDR3 length: 13; CDR3 protein: AWSVRVNPNTEAF
J gene: TRBJ2-5; V gene: TRBV19; CDR3 length: 12; CDR3 protein: ASSIAGNQETQY
J gene: TRBJ1-2; V gene: TRBV4-2; CDR3 length: 16; CDR3 protein: ASSQDGRDRRGNYGYT
J gene: TRBJ2-7; V gene: TRBV28; CDR3 length: 13; CDR3 protein: ASSSSAGGTYEQY
J gene: TRBJ2-6; V gene: TRBV27; CDR3 length: 12; CDR3 protein: ASRIGAGANVLT